The present TCR beta chain was sequenced within a study of tumour-infiltrating T cells in Burkitt lymphoma. Study-wide context: Survival, overall and progression-free, tracked with productive clonality.

Trimming removed 3 bases from V and 2 bases from J, with 8 bases in between. The CDR3 is 14 residues long. Germline-derived CDR1 and CDR2 are KGHSH and LQKENI. Libraries were prepared by immunoSEQ multiplex PCR; TCRdb keeps only in-frame clonotypes and omits some of them. In the table there are around 15,000 clones, roughly 79% of which are singletons. The specimen sequenced was tumor tissue. V gene TRBV18 combines with J gene TRBJ2-1; no firm D call. This clonotype originated in a human donor with diffuse large B-cell lymphoma. CDR3 sequence (DNA): TGTGCCAGCTCACCGAACAGCGCCTACAATGAGCAGTTCTTC. Its translation is CASSPNSAYNEQFF.